This T cell receptor beta chain was observed in a study of cytomegalovirus exposure and HLA in healthy donors. In regard to this clone: Its antigen is unknown.

Primers: 60 Vbeta forward and 13 Jbeta reverse. The repertoire was sequenced with immunoSEQ multiplex PCR; TCRdb's copy has only in-frame clones and lacks some. This sample yields 130,000 or so clones, of which roughly 87% are seen a single time; roughly 0.5% belongs to the top ten. Study-level findings and limits: HLA-A and HLA-B allele assignments for most subjects were reportedly predicted accurately using TCR beta sequences. Roughly uniform depth of sequencing across donors was assumed in presence/absence analyses. Exclusion as indistinguishable affected some V segments, including TRBV6-2 and TRBV6-3. The study put some 160 TCR beta chains on its list as cytomegalovirus-associated.

Germline CDR1 reads SGHNT; CDR2 reads YYREEE (reference sequence). CDR3 length: 14 amino acids. V gave up 4 bases and J gave up 3 bases; unmatched junction bases: 6. This clonotype was sampled from a woman aged 35 to 49 in good health and CMV-seronegative. This chain joins TRBV5-4 and TRBJ2-7, with TRBD1 matching over 8 bases. The source material was PBMCs. The CDR3 reads CASSAPDRGYEQYF. The CDR3 coding sequence is TGTGCCAGCAGCGCGCCTGACAGGGGCTACGAGCAGTACTTC.